This T cell receptor (beta chain) stems from a study of blood T cell repertoires in COVID-19 (dated by TCRdb to 2020 to 2021). Turning to the overall study: Collaborator samples came from the United States, Italy and Spain and covered acute and convalescent phases of COVID-19. The dataset comprised deeply sampled blood TCRbeta repertoires from subjects exposed to, actively infected with, or recovered from COVID-19. A freely available public database, intended as a resource for researchers studying the immune response to SARS-CoV-2, is where the repertoires were released. The prospective study material was composed of cDNA or gDNA derived from T cells, B-cell-depleted T cells, or PBMCs. Where available, HLA class I and class II types were taken from metadata supplied by the sample provider and were not determined by assay-based typing. Nearly every sample came with metadata listing a de-identified subject ID, COVID-19 status, age in years and sex. The samples were drawn from the first 160 participants of the ongoing ImmuneRACE study and from about 1,200 subjects provided by 6 global collaborators. Results the study describes overall, beyond this receptor: Clinical and demographic metadata were provided uncurated, with the amount varying by source and participant.

The table lists this clone with a few counts. It has no known antigen specificity. No much larger clone is present one base from it, and per-base qualities are unavailable. TCRbeta CDR3 regions were amplified from genomic DNA by means of the immunoSEQ Assay, a bias-controlled multiplex PCR. Regarding the original processing steps: Nucleated cell counts per sample were estimated from amplification of reference gene primers within the assay. To quantify the absolute abundance of each unique TCRbeta CDR3 rearrangement, sequence reads were collapsed and filtered. Productive Simpson clonality was computed per sample as the square root of Simpson's diversity index over productive rearrangements. Sourced from immuneACCESS, this table was stored by TCRdb with only in-frame sequences that have V and J called. A share of the clones is absent; for the studies checked, an unresolved V gene accounts for under half, and the remainder has no known explanation. The DNA was the basis for D and trimming; V, J and clone size are from that table. This sample gives around 110,000 clones in total; over 80% of them show up just once. The ten largest clones add up to under 3% of the sample.

Whole blood was collected in K2EDTA tubes by collaborating institutions according to the institutions' own protocols. For TCRbeta analysis, collaborator samples were shipped as frozen whole blood, as isolated PBMCs, or as DNA extracted from either sample type. V is pared back by 7 bases and J by 3 bases, with 12 bases lying between the germline termini. The CDR3 runs 14 residues from the cysteine to the phenylalanine. The read is trimmed to its CDR3 DNA, 42 bases read in frame from base 1. CDR1 and CDR2 are read off the germline V gene (reference sequence) as LNHNV and YYDKDF. The chain was built from TRBV15 and TRBJ1-4, with TRBD1 as a weak D call on 5 bases. The sequencing sample was made of peripheral blood. The TCR comes from a young man with acute or convalescent COVID-19. The CDR3 reads CATNGGGANEKLFF. The DNA sequence follows: TGTGCCACCAACGGGGGAGGAGCTAATGAAAAACTGTTTTTT.